These T cell receptor beta chains were read from a single sample in a study of T-cell memory formation after mild COVID-19. TCRdb re-called the 5' RACE reads with MiXCR, one entry per CDR3 protein. The sample lists around 200,000 distinct CDR3 sequences; about 22% were seen once. Sequencing was carried out using PBMCs or a T cell subset sorted from them (not recorded which). These receptors all come from an adult woman who had mild COVID-19 (a few samples of this study predate the infection). Cell type and time point are not known. The CDR3 runs from the conserved cysteine through the conserved F or W. Fields, in order: CDR3 length, clone size, V gene, D gene, J gene, CDR3 DNA, CDR3 protein. The D gene is left open where the match is weak. Where a row states a size, it is once, few, many or the class of an expanded clone; other rows omit it.

CDR3 length: 14; clone size: -; V gene: TRBV5-5; D gene: -; J gene: TRBJ1-2; CDR3 DNA: TGTGCCAGCAGCTTGGGGCGGGGACGAGATGGCTACACCTTC; CDR3 protein: CASSLGRGRDGYTF
CDR3 length: 12; clone size: -; V gene: TRBV20-1; D gene: -; J gene: TRBJ2-5; CDR3 DNA: TGCAGTGCTAGCTCGGGAGTAGACACCCAGTACTTC; CDR3 protein: CSASSGVDTQYF
CDR3 length: 12; clone size: -; V gene: TRBV29-1; D gene: -; J gene: TRBJ2-1; CDR3 DNA: TGCAGCGTTCTCGCGGCCTACAATGAGCAGTTCTTC; CDR3 protein: CSVLAAYNEQFF
CDR3 length: 17; clone size: few; V gene: TRBV4-2; D gene: -; J gene: TRBJ2-6; CDR3 DNA: TGTGCCAGCAGCCAAGAAGGCCCCTCCTCTGGGGCCAACGTCCTGACTTTC; CDR3 protein: CASSQEGPSSGANVLTF
CDR3 length: 13; clone size: -; V gene: TRBV4-1; D gene: -; J gene: TRBJ2-3; CDR3 DNA: TGCGCCAGCAGCCAAGAGGGATATGGTACGCAGTATTTT; CDR3 protein: CASSQEGYGTQYF
CDR3 length: 14; clone size: few; V gene: TRBV29-1; D gene: -; J gene: TRBJ2-3; CDR3 DNA: TGCAGCGTTGGGACGGTTGCTAGCACAGATACGCAGTATTTT; CDR3 protein: CSVGTVASTDTQYF
CDR3 length: 15; clone size: many; V gene: TRBV5-1; D gene: TRBD2; J gene: TRBJ2-7; CDR3 DNA: TGCGCCAGCAGCTTCGGGACTAGCGTCTCCTACGAGCAGTACTTC; CDR3 protein: CASSFGTSVSYEQYF
CDR3 length: 11; clone size: -; V gene: TRBV10-3; D gene: TRBD2; J gene: TRBJ2-1; CDR3 DNA: TGTGCTAGCGGGGGGGACAATGAGCAGTTCTTC; CDR3 protein: CASGGDNEQFF
CDR3 length: 17; clone size: few; V gene: TRBV7-2; D gene: -; J gene: TRBJ1-3; CDR3 DNA: TGTGCCAGCAGCTTACTCAGGGGCCATTCTTCTGGAAACACCATATATTTT; CDR3 protein: CASSLLRGHSSGNTIYF
CDR3 length: 16; clone size: -; V gene: TRBV4-1; D gene: -; J gene: TRBJ1-1; CDR3 DNA: TGCGCCAGCAGCCAAGATTTTGGGGGCGCGAGGACTGAAGCTTTCTTT; CDR3 protein: CASSQDFGGARTEAFF
CDR3 length: 13; clone size: few; V gene: TRBV12-3/TRBV12-4; D gene: TRBD2; J gene: TRBJ2-1; CDR3 DNA: TGTGCCAGCGCTGTAGCGGGGGGAAGTGAGCAGTTCTTC; CDR3 protein: CASAVAGGSEQFF
CDR3 length: 14; clone size: few; V gene: TRBV19; D gene: TRBD2; J gene: TRBJ2-1; CDR3 DNA: TGTGCCAGTAAGCGGGAGGTGGCCTACAATGAGCAGTTCTTC; CDR3 protein: CASKREVAYNEQFF
CDR3 length: 15; clone size: -; V gene: TRBV11-2; D gene: -; J gene: TRBJ2-7; CDR3 DNA: TGTGCCAGCAGCTTAGTTGCTGGCCAGTCCTACGAGCAGTACTTC; CDR3 protein: CASSLVAGQSYEQYF
CDR3 length: 15; clone size: few; V gene: TRBV7-2; D gene: TRBD1; J gene: TRBJ2-5; CDR3 DNA: TGTGCCAGCAGCTTCTGGACAGGGGGCATGGAGACCCAGTACTTC; CDR3 protein: CASSFWTGGMETQYF
CDR3 length: 14; clone size: few; V gene: TRBV6-2/TRBV6-3; D gene: -; J gene: TRBJ2-7; CDR3 DNA: TGTGCCAGCAGATACCGGGACTCCTCCTACGAGCAGTACTTC; CDR3 protein: CASRYRDSSYEQYF
CDR3 length: 12; clone size: -; V gene: TRBV12-3/TRBV12-4; D gene: TRBD1; J gene: TRBJ2-1; CDR3 DNA: TGTGCCAGCAGAGGGGACAGGGGGAAGCAGTTCTTC; CDR3 protein: CASRGDRGKQFF
CDR3 length: 11; clone size: many; V gene: TRBV5-1; D gene: -; J gene: TRBJ2-2; CDR3 DNA: TGCGCCAGCACTGGCACCGGGGAGCTGTTTTTT; CDR3 protein: CASTGTGELFF
CDR3 length: 15; clone size: -; V gene: TRBV5-6; D gene: -; J gene: TRBJ2-7; CDR3 DNA: TGTGCCAGCAGCTTGGGGCGGGGCACCCCCTACGAGCAGTACTTC; CDR3 protein: CASSLGRGTPYEQYF
CDR3 length: 15; clone size: -; V gene: TRBV7-9; D gene: -; J gene: TRBJ1-2; CDR3 DNA: TGTGCCAGCAGCTCCATCACGTCAGGGTTTCCTGGCTACACCTTC; CDR3 protein: CASSSITSGFPGYTF
CDR3 length: 14; clone size: -; V gene: TRBV6-5; D gene: TRBD1; J gene: TRBJ1-1; CDR3 DNA: TGTGCCAGCAGTTACAAGACAGGGTATACTGAAGCTTTCTTT; CDR3 protein: CASSYKTGYTEAFF
CDR3 length: 17; clone size: -; V gene: TRBV6-4; D gene: TRBD2; J gene: TRBJ2-3; CDR3 DNA: TGTGCCAGCAGTGATGAAACTAGCGGGAGTGGCGCAGATACGCAGTATTTT; CDR3 protein: CASSDETSGSGADTQYF
CDR3 length: 14; clone size: -; V gene: TRBV20-1; D gene: -; J gene: TRBJ2-2; CDR3 DNA: TGCAGTGCTAGACCCGGACGGACCACCGGGGAGCTGTTTTTT; CDR3 protein: CSARPGRTTGELFF
CDR3 length: 15; clone size: -; V gene: TRBV27; D gene: TRBD2; J gene: TRBJ2-7; CDR3 DNA: TGTGCCAGCAGTTTTGGGGGGGGACTAGGATACGAGCAGTACTTC; CDR3 protein: CASSFGGGLGYEQYF
CDR3 length: 14; clone size: -; V gene: TRBV27; D gene: -; J gene: TRBJ1-1; CDR3 DNA: TGTGCCAGCAGTTTACGGGGGGGGTACACTGAAGCTTTCTTT; CDR3 protein: CASSLRGGYTEAFF
CDR3 length: 15; clone size: few; V gene: TRBV20-1; D gene: -; J gene: TRBJ2-7; CDR3 DNA: TGCAGTGCTAGAGGTCGCGGGCCTATATCCTACGAGCAGTACTTC; CDR3 protein: CSARGRGPISYEQYF
CDR3 length: 13; clone size: -; V gene: TRBV30; D gene: -; J gene: TRBJ2-1; CDR3 DNA: TGTGCCTGGAAGGAGGGTCCCTACAATGAGCAGTTCTTC; CDR3 protein: CAWKEGPYNEQFF
CDR3 length: 12; clone size: many; V gene: TRBV5-1; D gene: -; J gene: TRBJ2-3; CDR3 DNA: TGCGCCAGCAGCTCGAAGGGGGATACGCAGTATTTT; CDR3 protein: CASSSKGDTQYF
CDR3 length: 14; clone size: -; V gene: TRBV20-1; D gene: -; J gene: TRBJ2-5; CDR3 DNA: TGCAGTGCTAGAATGGGGGGAGGCCAAGAGACCCAGTACTTC; CDR3 protein: CSARMGGGQETQYF
CDR3 length: 15; clone size: -; V gene: TRBV20-1; D gene: -; J gene: TRBJ1-6; CDR3 DNA: TGCAGTGCTAGTTACCCGGGGTTGGTTAATTCACCCCTCCACTTT; CDR3 protein: CSASYPGLVNSPLHF
CDR3 length: 15; clone size: -; V gene: TRBV12-3/TRBV12-4; D gene: -; J gene: TRBJ2-3; CDR3 DNA: TGTGCCAGCAGTAGGGGGTTTGGAGCTACAGATACGCAGTATTTT; CDR3 protein: CASSRGFGATDTQYF
CDR3 length: 15; clone size: -; V gene: TRBV6-5; D gene: TRBD1; J gene: TRBJ1-1; CDR3 DNA: TGTGCCAGCAGTGCGATTATCCGGGACAGGGTTGAAGCTTTCTTT; CDR3 protein: CASSAIIRDRVEAFF
CDR3 length: 16; clone size: few; V gene: TRBV5-6; D gene: -; J gene: TRBJ2-4; CDR3 DNA: TGTGCCAGCAGCTTGGAGGTGGAGCTAGCCAAAAACATTCAGTACTTC; CDR3 protein: CASSLEVELAKNIQYF
CDR3 length: 14; clone size: -; V gene: TRBV5-1; D gene: -; J gene: TRBJ1-2; CDR3 DNA: TGCGCCAGCAGTTTACAGTCCTCCCATCAAGGCTACACCTTC; CDR3 protein: CASSLQSSHQGYTF
CDR3 length: 14; clone size: -; V gene: TRBV9; D gene: -; J gene: TRBJ2-5; CDR3 DNA: TGTGCCAGCAGCACCGGGACATACAAAGAGACCCAGTACTTC; CDR3 protein: CASSTGTYKETQYF
CDR3 length: 18; clone size: few; V gene: TRBV27; D gene: TRBD2; J gene: TRBJ2-2; CDR3 DNA: TGTGCCAGCAGTTTAGGGCTAGCGGGGGGGCTTGGCACCGGGGAGCTGTTTTTT; CDR3 protein: CASSLGLAGGLGTGELFF
CDR3 length: 19; clone size: -; V gene: TRBV2; D gene: TRBD2; J gene: TRBJ2-1; CDR3 DNA: TGTGCCAGCAGTGAATTGGTAGCGGGGGTCCTGAGCTCCTACAATGAGCAGTTCTTC; CDR3 protein: CASSELVAGVLSSYNEQFF
CDR3 length: 15; clone size: few; V gene: TRBV12-3/TRBV12-4; D gene: -; J gene: TRBJ2-7; CDR3 DNA: TGTGCCAGCAGTGGTGCTCTCGGGAGCGCCTACGAGCAGTACTTC; CDR3 protein: CASSGALGSAYEQYF
CDR3 length: 15; clone size: few; V gene: TRBV19; D gene: TRBD2; J gene: TRBJ2-3; CDR3 DNA: TGTGCCAGTAGTATCACTAGCGGAAGCACAGATACGCAGTATTTT; CDR3 protein: CASSITSGSTDTQYF
CDR3 length: 12; clone size: -; V gene: TRBV27; D gene: -; J gene: TRBJ1-2; CDR3 DNA: TGTGCCAGCAACCCGGGAATCTATGGCTACACCTTC; CDR3 protein: CASNPGIYGYTF
CDR3 length: 13; clone size: -; V gene: TRBV6-6; D gene: TRBD2; J gene: TRBJ2-7; CDR3 DNA: TGTGCCAGCAGTTATAGCGGGAGAGGCGAGCAGTACTTC; CDR3 protein: CASSYSGRGEQYF
CDR3 length: 15; clone size: few; V gene: TRBV7-4; D gene: -; J gene: TRBJ2-1; CDR3 DNA: TGTGCCAGCAGCTCCGAAGGAGCGGTGTACAATGAGCAGTTCTTC; CDR3 protein: CASSSEGAVYNEQFF
CDR3 length: 15; clone size: few; V gene: TRBV10-3; D gene: -; J gene: TRBJ2-7; CDR3 DNA: TGTGCCATCAGTGAGTCAGGGGCCAGGGTCTACGAGCAGTACTTC; CDR3 protein: CAISESGARVYEQYF
CDR3 length: 18; clone size: -; V gene: TRBV7-9; D gene: TRBD2; J gene: TRBJ2-3; CDR3 DNA: TGTGCCAGCAGCCCCGGGACTAGCGGGGCGCTAAGCACAGATACGCAGTATTTT; CDR3 protein: CASSPGTSGALSTDTQYF
CDR3 length: 15; clone size: -; V gene: TRBV4-1; D gene: -; J gene: TRBJ1-3; CDR3 DNA: TGCGCCAGCAGCCAAGAGCAGGCTTCTGGAAACACCATATATTTT; CDR3 protein: CASSQEQASGNTIYF
CDR3 length: 15; clone size: -; V gene: TRBV3-1; D gene: -; J gene: TRBJ1-3; CDR3 DNA: TGTGCCAGCAGTCCACAGGGAACGTCTGGAAACACCATATATTTT; CDR3 protein: CASSPQGTSGNTIYF
CDR3 length: 12; clone size: -; V gene: TRBV29-1; D gene: -; J gene: TRBJ1-2; CDR3 DNA: TGCAGCGTTGCTGGCAGGCGGTATGGCTACACCTTC; CDR3 protein: CSVAGRRYGYTF
CDR3 length: 14; clone size: few; V gene: TRBV12-3/TRBV12-4; D gene: -; J gene: TRBJ1-1; CDR3 DNA: TGTGCCAGCAATCTCGTAAACCCGAACACTGAAGCTTTCTTT; CDR3 protein: CASNLVNPNTEAFF
CDR3 length: 20; clone size: -; V gene: TRBV5-4; D gene: TRBD2; J gene: TRBJ2-5; CDR3 DNA: TGTGCCAGCAGCTTGTGGCCGGGACTAGCGAATACTCCTCACCGGGAGACCCAGTACTTC; CDR3 protein: CASSLWPGLANTPHRETQYF
CDR3 length: 16; clone size: few; V gene: TRBV12-3/TRBV12-4; D gene: TRBD2; J gene: TRBJ2-3; CDR3 DNA: TGTGCCAGCAGTTTGGATAGCGGGGGGGCCGCAGATACGCAGTATTTT; CDR3 protein: CASSLDSGGAADTQYF
CDR3 length: 13; clone size: -; V gene: TRBV20-1; D gene: -; J gene: TRBJ1-2; CDR3 DNA: TGCAGTGCTAGAGAATCACTTTCCGATGGCTACACCTTC; CDR3 protein: CSARESLSDGYTF
CDR3 length: 20; clone size: few; V gene: TRBV6-5; D gene: -; J gene: TRBJ1-3; CDR3 DNA: TGTGCCAGCAGACCCGGACCCGGGGTTTTGTTGGGGCACTCTGGAAACACCATATATTTT; CDR3 protein: CASRPGPGVLLGHSGNTIYF
CDR3 length: 15; clone size: few; V gene: TRBV12-3/TRBV12-4; D gene: -; J gene: TRBJ2-7; CDR3 DNA: TGTGCCAGCAGTTTAGGCACAGGAATTCGGCACGAGCAGTACTTC; CDR3 protein: CASSLGTGIRHEQYF
CDR3 length: 14; clone size: few; V gene: TRBV12-3/TRBV12-4; D gene: -; J gene: TRBJ2-7; CDR3 DNA: TGTGCCAGCAGTTTTGGGGGGCGGGCCTACGAGCAGTACTTC; CDR3 protein: CASSFGGRAYEQYF
CDR3 length: 17; clone size: few; V gene: TRBV11-3; D gene: TRBD2; J gene: TRBJ2-7; CDR3 DNA: TGTGCCAGCAGCTTAGAGAGAGGACTAGCGGGAGCCTACGAGCAGTACTTC; CDR3 protein: CASSLERGLAGAYEQYF